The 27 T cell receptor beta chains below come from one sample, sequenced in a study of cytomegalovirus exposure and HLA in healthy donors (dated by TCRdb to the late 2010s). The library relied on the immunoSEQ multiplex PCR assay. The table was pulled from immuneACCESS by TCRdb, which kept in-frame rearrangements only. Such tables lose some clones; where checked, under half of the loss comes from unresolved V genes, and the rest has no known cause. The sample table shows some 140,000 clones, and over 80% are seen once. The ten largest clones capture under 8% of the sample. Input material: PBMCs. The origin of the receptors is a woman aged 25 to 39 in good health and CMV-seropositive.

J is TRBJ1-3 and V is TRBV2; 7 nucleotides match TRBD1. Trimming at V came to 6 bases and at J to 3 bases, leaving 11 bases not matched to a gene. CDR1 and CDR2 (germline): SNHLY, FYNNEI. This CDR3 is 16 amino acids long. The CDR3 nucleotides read TGTGCCAGCAGCCCCGGGACAGCCTTTTTTGGAAACACCATATATTTT. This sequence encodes CASSPGTAFFGNTIYF.

As DNA, the CDR3 is TGTGCCAGCTCAGAAGGTTCGAGGAAAGAGACCCAGTACTTC. This sequence encodes CASSEGSRKETQYF. V is TRBV18 and J is TRBJ2-5; no clear D gene. Trimming cost V 5 bases and J 3 bases, with 13 bases left between them. Germline CDR1 is KGHSH and CDR2 is LQKENI. This CDR3 comprises 14 residues.

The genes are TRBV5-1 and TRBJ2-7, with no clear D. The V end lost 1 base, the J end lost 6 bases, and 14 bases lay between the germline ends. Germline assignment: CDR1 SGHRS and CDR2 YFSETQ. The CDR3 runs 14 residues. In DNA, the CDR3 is TGCGCCAGCAGCTTGCTTAGCTTCGACGTCGAGCAGTACTTC. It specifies CASSLLSFDVEQYF.

The CDR3 nucleotides are TGTGCCAGCCGGCCGAACAGGGGAGCCTACGAGCAGTACTTC. Residues: CASRPNRGAYEQYF. This chain joins TRBV6-6 and TRBJ2-7; 7 bases agree with TRBD1. The germline V gene encodes CDR1 MNHNY and CDR2 SVGAGI (reference sequence). The CDR3 consists of 14 residues. Trimming removed 8 bases from V and 2 bases from J; junction bases left unmatched: 9.

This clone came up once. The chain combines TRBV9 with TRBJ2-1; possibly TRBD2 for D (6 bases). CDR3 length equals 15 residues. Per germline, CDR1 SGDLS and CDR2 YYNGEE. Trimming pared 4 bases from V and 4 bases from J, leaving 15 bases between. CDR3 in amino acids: CASSRTPGGYNEQFF. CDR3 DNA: TGTGCCAGCAGCCGGACGCCCGGGGGATACAATGAGCAGTTCTTC.

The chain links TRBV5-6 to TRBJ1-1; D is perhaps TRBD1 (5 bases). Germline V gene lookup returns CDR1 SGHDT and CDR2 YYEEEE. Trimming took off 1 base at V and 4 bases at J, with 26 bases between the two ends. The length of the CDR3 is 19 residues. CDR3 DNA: TGTGCCAGCAGCTTGCGCGCGGGGGGATACAGCGTTATGAGCACTGAAGCTTTCTTT. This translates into CASSLRAGGYSVMSTEAFF.

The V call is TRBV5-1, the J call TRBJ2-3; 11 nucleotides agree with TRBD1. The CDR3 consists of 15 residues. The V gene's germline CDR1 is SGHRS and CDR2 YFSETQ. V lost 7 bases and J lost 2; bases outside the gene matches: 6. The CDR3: CASFAGQGVTDTQYF. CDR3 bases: TGCGCCAGCTTCGCGGGACAGGGGGTCACAGATACGCAGTATTTT.

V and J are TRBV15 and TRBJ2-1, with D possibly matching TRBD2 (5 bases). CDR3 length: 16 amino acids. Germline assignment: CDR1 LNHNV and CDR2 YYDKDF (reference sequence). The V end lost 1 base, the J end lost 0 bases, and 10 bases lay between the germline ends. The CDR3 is CATSRALGSSYNEQFF. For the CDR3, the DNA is TGTGCCACCAGCAGAGCGTTGGGGAGCTCCTACAATGAGCAGTTCTTC.

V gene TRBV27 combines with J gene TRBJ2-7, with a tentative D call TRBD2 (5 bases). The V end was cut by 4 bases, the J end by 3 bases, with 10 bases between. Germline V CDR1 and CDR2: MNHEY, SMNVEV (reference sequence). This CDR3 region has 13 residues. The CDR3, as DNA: TGTGCCAGCAGTTCCTCCGCGGGCTACGAGCAGTACTTC. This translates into CASSSSAGYEQYF.

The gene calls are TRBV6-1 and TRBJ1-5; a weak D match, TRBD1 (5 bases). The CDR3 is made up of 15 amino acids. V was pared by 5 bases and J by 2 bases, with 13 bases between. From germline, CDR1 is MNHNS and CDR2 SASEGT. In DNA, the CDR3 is TGTGCCAGCAGTCAGGGTCAGACCCGCAATCAGCCCCAGCATTTT. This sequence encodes CASSQGQTRNQPQHF.

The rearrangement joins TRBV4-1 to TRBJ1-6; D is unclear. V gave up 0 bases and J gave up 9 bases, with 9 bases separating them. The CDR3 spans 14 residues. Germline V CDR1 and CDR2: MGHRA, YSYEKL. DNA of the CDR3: TGCGCCAGCAGCCAAGATTCGCCCAGTTCACCCCTCCACTTT. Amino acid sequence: CASSQDSPSSPLHF.

CDR3: CASSSRTVGFGGYTF. In nucleotides, the CDR3 is TGTGCCAGCAGCTCACGGACAGTAGGATTCGGTGGCTACACCTTC. The genes are TRBV5-4 and TRBJ1-2, with D possibly matching TRBD1 (6 bases). V lost 3 bases and J 7 bases, leaving 19 bases between the germline ends. This CDR3 has 15 residues. Looked up from germline, CDR1 is SGHNT and CDR2 is YYREEE (reference sequence).

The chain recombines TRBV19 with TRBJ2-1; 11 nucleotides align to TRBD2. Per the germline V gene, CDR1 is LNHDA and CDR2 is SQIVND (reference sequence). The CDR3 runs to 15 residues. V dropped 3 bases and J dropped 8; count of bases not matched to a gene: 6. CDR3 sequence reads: CASSIVLAGVYEQFF. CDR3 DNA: TGTGCCAGTAGTATTGTACTAGCGGGAGTGTATGAGCAGTTCTTC.

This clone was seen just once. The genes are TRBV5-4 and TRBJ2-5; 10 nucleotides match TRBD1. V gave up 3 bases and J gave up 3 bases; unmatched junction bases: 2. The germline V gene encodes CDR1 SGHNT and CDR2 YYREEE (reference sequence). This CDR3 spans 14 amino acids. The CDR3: CASSSTGGEETQYF. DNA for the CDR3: TGTGCCAGCAGCTCGACAGGGGGCGAAGAGACCCAGTACTTC.

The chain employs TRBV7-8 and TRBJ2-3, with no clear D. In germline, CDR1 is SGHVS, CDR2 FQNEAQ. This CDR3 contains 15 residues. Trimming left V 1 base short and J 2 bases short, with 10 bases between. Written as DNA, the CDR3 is TGTGCCAGCAGCTTAGACAGAGTCCCCACAGATACGCAGTATTTT. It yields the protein CASSLDRVPTDTQYF.

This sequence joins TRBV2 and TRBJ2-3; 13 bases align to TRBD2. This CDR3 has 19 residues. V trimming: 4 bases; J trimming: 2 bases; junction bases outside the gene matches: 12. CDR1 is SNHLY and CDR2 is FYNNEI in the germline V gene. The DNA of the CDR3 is TGTGCCAGCAGTGTTCAACTAGCGGGGGGGAAATGGACCACAGATACGCAGTATTTT. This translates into CASSVQLAGGKWTTDTQYF.

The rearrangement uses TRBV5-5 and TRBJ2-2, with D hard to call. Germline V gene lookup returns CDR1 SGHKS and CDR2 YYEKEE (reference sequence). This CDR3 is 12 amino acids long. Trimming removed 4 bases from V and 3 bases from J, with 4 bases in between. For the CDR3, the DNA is TGTGCCAGCAGCCCATACACCGGGGAGCTGTTTTTT. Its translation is CASSPYTGELFF.

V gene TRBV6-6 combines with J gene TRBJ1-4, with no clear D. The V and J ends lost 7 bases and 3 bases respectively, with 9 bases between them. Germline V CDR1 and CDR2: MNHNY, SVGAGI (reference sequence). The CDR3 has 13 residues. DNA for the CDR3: TGTGCCAGCACCCACAGCCCTAATGAAAAACTGTTTTTT. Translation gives CASTHSPNEKLFF.

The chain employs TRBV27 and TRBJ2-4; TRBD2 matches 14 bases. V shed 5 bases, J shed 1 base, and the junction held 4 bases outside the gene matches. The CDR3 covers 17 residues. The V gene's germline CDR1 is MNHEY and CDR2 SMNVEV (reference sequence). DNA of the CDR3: TGTGCCAGCAGTAGGACTAGCGGGAGGAAGGCCAAAAACATTCAGTACTTC. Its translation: CASSRTSGRKAKNIQYF.

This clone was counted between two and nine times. The CDR3 reads CASTETQGPQHF. The CDR3 DNA follows: TGTGCCAGCACCGAAACACAGGGGCCCCAGCATTTT. The V gene is TRBV2, the J gene TRBJ1-5; a possible D gene is TRBD1 (6 bases). Germline loops: CDR1 SNHLY, CDR2 FYNNEI. V was clipped by 7 bases and J by 9 bases, with 13 bases between them. The CDR3 is 12 amino acids.

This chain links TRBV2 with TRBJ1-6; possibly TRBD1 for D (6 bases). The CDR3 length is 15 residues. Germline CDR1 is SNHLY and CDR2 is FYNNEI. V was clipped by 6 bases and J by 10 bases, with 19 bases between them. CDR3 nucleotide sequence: TGTGCCAGCAGGGAATCGGACAGCGGACTCTCACCCCTCCACTTT. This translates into CASRESDSGLSPLHF.

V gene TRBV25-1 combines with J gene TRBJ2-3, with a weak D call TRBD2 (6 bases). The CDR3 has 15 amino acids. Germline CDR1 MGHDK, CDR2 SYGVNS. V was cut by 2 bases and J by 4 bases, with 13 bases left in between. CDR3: CASSENRGLSDTQYF. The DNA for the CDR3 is TGTGCCAGCAGTGAAAATCGGGGACTTTCAGATACGCAGTATTTT.

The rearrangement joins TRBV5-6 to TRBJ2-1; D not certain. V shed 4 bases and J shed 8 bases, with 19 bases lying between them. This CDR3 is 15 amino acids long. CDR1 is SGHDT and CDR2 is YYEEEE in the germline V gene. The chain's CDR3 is CASSVGRTQVDEQFF. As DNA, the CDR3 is TGTGCCAGCAGCGTGGGAAGAACCCAGGTCGATGAGCAGTTCTTC.

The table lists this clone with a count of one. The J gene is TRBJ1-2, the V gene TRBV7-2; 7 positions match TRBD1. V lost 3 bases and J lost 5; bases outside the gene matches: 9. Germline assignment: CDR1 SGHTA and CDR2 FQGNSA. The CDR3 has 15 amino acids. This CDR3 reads CASSFMDRSRYGYTF. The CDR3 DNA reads TGTGCCAGCAGCTTTATGGACAGGAGCCGTTATGGCTACACCTTC.

CDR3 residues: CATSREASVFNEQFF. CDR3 coding DNA: TGTGCCACCAGCAGAGAGGCTAGTGTTTTCAATGAGCAGTTCTTC. The chain carries TRBV15 and TRBJ2-1; D ambiguous. Trimming pared 0 bases from V and 6 bases from J, leaving 12 bases between. CDR1 is LNHNV, CDR2 YYDKDF, per germline (reference sequence). The CDR3 has 15 residues.

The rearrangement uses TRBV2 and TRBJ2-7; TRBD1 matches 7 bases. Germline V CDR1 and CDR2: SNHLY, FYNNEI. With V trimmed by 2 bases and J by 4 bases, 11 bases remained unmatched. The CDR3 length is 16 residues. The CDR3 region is CASSESEGAVQYEQYF. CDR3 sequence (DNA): TGTGCCAGCAGTGAATCCGAGGGGGCGGTACAGTACGAGCAGTACTTC. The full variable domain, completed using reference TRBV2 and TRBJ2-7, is EPEVTQTPSHQVTQMGQEVILRCVPISNHLYFYWYRQILGQKVEFLVSFYNNEISEKSEIFDDQFSVERPDGSNFTLKIRSTKLEDSAMYFCASSESEGAVQYEQYFGPGTRLTVT.

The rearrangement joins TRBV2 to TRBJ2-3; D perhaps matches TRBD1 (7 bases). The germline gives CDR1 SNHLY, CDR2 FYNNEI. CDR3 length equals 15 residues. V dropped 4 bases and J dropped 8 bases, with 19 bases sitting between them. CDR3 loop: CASSGLAGGMGTQYF. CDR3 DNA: TGTGCCAGCAGTGGTTTGGCAGGGGGGATGGGTACGCAGTATTTT. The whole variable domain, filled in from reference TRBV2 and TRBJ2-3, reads EPEVTQTPSHQVTQMGQEVILRCVPISNHLYFYWYRQILGQKVEFLVSFYNNEISEKSEIFDDQFSVERPDGSNFTLKIRSTKLEDSAMYFCASSGLAGGMGTQYFGPGTRLTVL.